The 22 T cell receptor beta chains reported below all come from one sample, sequenced in a study of blood T cell repertoires in COVID-19. The table came from immunoSEQ multiplex PCR; TCRdb's copy has only in-frame clones and leaves some out. Among 50,000 to 65,000 clones listed, 91% were seen once. The sample was peripheral blood. The receptors stem from a man aged 45 to 65 with acute or convalescent COVID-19.

In its sample, this clone was seen once. The chain is built from TRBV28 and TRBJ1-5; D might be TRBD1 (6 bases). CDR3 length: 13 amino acids. Per germline, CDR1 MDHEN and CDR2 SYDVKM. Trimming pared 7 bases from V and 4 bases from J, leaving 11 bases between. CDR3 sequence: CASTLQGNQPQHF. CDR3 DNA sequence: TGTGCCAGCACCTTGCAGGGGAATCAGCCCCAGCATTTT.

V gene TRBV27 combines with J gene TRBJ1-2, with a tentative D call TRBD1 (6 bases). CDR3 length equals 13 residues. Trimming left V 2 bases short and J 4 bases short, with 8 bases between. Germline V gene lookup returns CDR1 MNHEY and CDR2 SMNVEV (reference sequence). CDR3 in DNA: TGTGCCAGCAGTTTACAACAGGGCTATGGCTACACCTTC. This gives the protein CASSLQQGYGYTF.

The chain couples TRBV5-6 to TRBJ2-7, with D hard to call. The germline V and J ends were trimmed by 4 bases and 1 base, with 3 bases remaining between them. CDR1 is SGHDT and CDR2 is YYEEEE in the germline V gene. The CDR3 has 11 residues. CDR3 protein: CASSTSYEQYF. The CDR3 DNA is TGTGCCAGCAGCACATCCTACGAGCAGTACTTC. The variable domain in full, completed from reference TRBV5-6 and TRBJ2-7, reads DAGVTQSPTHLIKTRGQQVTLRCSPKSGHDTVSWYQQALGQGPQFIFQYYEEEERQRGNFPDRFSGHQFPNYSSELNVNALLLGDSALYLCASSTSYEQYFGPGTRLTVT.

The chain employs TRBV2 and TRBJ2-6, with a possible D match to TRBD2 (6 bases). Looked up from germline, CDR1 is SNHLY and CDR2 is FYNNEI. The V gene lost 6 bases and the J gene lost 0 bases, with 9 bases spanning the gap. The CDR3 has 15 amino acids. CDR3 nucleotides: TGTGCCAGCAGGTCCGGGAGCTCTGGGGCCAACGTCCTGACTTTC. This sequence encodes CASRSGSSGANVLTF.

The rearrangement joins TRBV5-1 to TRBJ1-2; D may be TRBD1 (5 bases). This CDR3 is 17 amino acids long. V was trimmed by 3 bases and J by 1 base, leaving 19 bases between them. Per the germline V gene, CDR1 is SGHRS and CDR2 is YFSETQ. CDR3 region: CASSYGANSGFNYGYTF. The CDR3 DNA is TGCGCCAGCAGCTATGGGGCCAACTCCGGGTTTAACTATGGCTACACCTTC.

J is TRBJ2-7 and V is TRBV18; D is uncertain. The germline V gene encodes CDR1 KGHSH and CDR2 LQKENI. This CDR3 has 14 residues. V lost 4 bases and J lost 6, with 16 bases in between. CDR3 DNA sequence: TGTGCCAGCTCACTTCTGGGCGTCTCCGGCGAGCAGTACTTC. Protein product: CASSLLGVSGEQYF.

This chain links TRBV29-1 with TRBJ2-7, with TRBD1 identical over 8 bases. Trimming at V came to 6 bases and at J to 5 bases, leaving 3 bases not matched to a gene. The germline CDR1 and CDR2 sequences are SQVTM and ANQGSEA. The CDR3 totals 11 residues. The CDR3 DNA is TGCAGCGTGTCACAGGGGGACGAGCAGTACTTC. This translates into CSVSQGDEQYF.

A single count supports this clone. The gene calls are TRBV7-3 and TRBJ2-1; perhaps TRBD1 as D (6 bases). Trimming shortened V by 5 bases and J by 2 bases, and 19 bases separated the two germline ends. Looked up from germline, CDR1 is SGHTA and CDR2 is FQGTGA. This CDR3 region has 17 residues. DNA of the CDR3: TGTGCCAGCAGCATGATGTCGGCGACAGGTACCTACAATGAGCAGTTCTTC. Amino acids: CASSMMSATGTYNEQFF.

This rearrangement joins TRBV5-1 to TRBJ1-5; maybe TRBD1 (5 bases). Trimming pared 4 bases from V and 3 bases from J, leaving 8 bases between. CDR3 length: 13 residues. Germline CDR1 SGHRS, CDR2 YFSETQ. Here the CDR3 DNA reads TGCGCCAGCAGCCAGGGCAACAATCAGCCCCAGCATTTT. As protein: CASSQGNNQPQHF.

This clone was seen a single time. CDR3 DNA: TGTGCCAGCTCACCCGCCGGGACAGGGGTAGAGCAGTACTTC. Its protein product is CASSPAGTGVEQYF. J is TRBJ2-7 and V is TRBV18, with 10 bases fitting TRBD1. Germline CDR1 is KGHSH and CDR2 is LQKENI. V lost 3 bases and J lost 7; bases outside the gene matches: 6. The CDR3 loop spans 14 amino acids.

The chain employs TRBV19 and TRBJ1-1; possibly TRBD1 for D (5 bases). The CDR3 runs to 16 residues. Germline V gene data show CDR1 as LNHDA and CDR2 as SQIVND (reference sequence). V lost 8 bases, J lost 0 bases, and 19 bases lay in between. CDR3 in DNA: TGTGCCAGTCGGGACTGGGGGACCGTACTGAACACTGAAGCTTTCTTT. Encoded protein: CASRDWGTVLNTEAFF.

The chain has TRBV29-1 and TRBJ1-5, with D perhaps TRBD1 (6 bases). This CDR3 spans 11 amino acids. Trimming shortened V by 0 bases and J by 14 bases, and 11 bases separated the two germline ends. Germline assignment: CDR1 SQVTM and CDR2 ANQGSEA. The CDR3 region has the DNA TGCAGCGTTGAAGATGCGGGGGCAGAGCATTTT. Its translation is CSVEDAGAEHF. Full variable domain (rest looked up from reference TRBV29-1 and TRBJ1-5): SAVISQKPSRDICQRGTSLTIQCQVDSQVTMMFWYRQQPGQSLTLIATANQGSEATYESGFVIDKFPISRPNLTFSTLTVSNMSPEDSSIYLCSVEDAGAEHFGDGTRLSIL.

V usage is TRBV7-2 and J usage is TRBJ2-3; possible D gene TRBD2, 6 bases. With 1 base removed from V and 4 bases from J, the gap between germline ends came to 12 bases. This CDR3 region has 15 residues. CDR1 is SGHTA and CDR2 is FQGNSA in the germline V gene. The CDR3 loop is CASSLGGGEADTQYF. CDR3 sequence (DNA): TGTGCCAGCAGCTTAGGCGGCGGGGAGGCAGATACGCAGTATTTT.

The chain carries TRBV3-1 (or the pseudogene TRBV3-2) and TRBJ2-3; D is uncertain. With 4 bases removed from V and 0 bases from J, the gap between germline ends came to 5 bases. The CDR3 extends over 13 amino acids. Germline V gives CDR1 LGHDT, CDR2 YNNKEL (reference sequence). The CDR3 is CASSRLSTDTQYF. The CDR3 nucleotides read TGTGCCAGCAGCCGGCTTAGCACAGATACGCAGTATTTT.

This chain links TRBV12-5 with TRBJ1-6; 8 bases fit TRBD1. Trimming took 7 bases from V and 6 from J; bases not matched to a gene: 8. This CDR3 has 15 residues. CDR1 is LGHNT and CDR2 is FRNRAP in the germline V gene. CDR3 nucleotide sequence: TGTGCTAGTGCCACAGGGGGGAGTGGTAATTCACCCCTCCACTTT. It yields the protein CASATGGSGNSPLHF.

The genes are TRBV19 and TRBJ1-4, with D possibly TRBD1 on 6 matching bases. CDR3 size: 15 residues. V lost 6 bases and J 6 bases, leaving 17 bases between the germline ends. CDR1 LNHDA and CDR2 SQIVND come from the germline V gene (reference sequence). The CDR3 region is CASREERDTDEKLFF. CDR3 coding DNA: TGTGCCAGTAGGGAAGAACGGGACACCGATGAAAAACTGTTTTTT.

The CDR3 coding sequence is TGCGCCAGCAGCCAGGGATCAGGGCCACTTATGAACACTGAAGCTTTCTTT. Translating gives CASSQGSGPLMNTEAFF. The rearrangement joins TRBV4-1 to TRBJ1-1, with D possibly matching TRBD1 (5 bases). Trimming took off 3 bases at V and 0 bases at J, with 17 bases between the two ends. There are 17 residues in the CDR3. The germline CDR1 and CDR2 sequences are MGHRA and YSYEKL.

The chain is built from TRBV29-1 and TRBJ2-5, with D possibly being TRBD2 (7 bases). This CDR3 has 12 amino acids. The V and J ends lost 6 bases and 7 bases respectively, with 15 bases between them. In germline, CDR1 is SQVTM, CDR2 ANQGSEA. CDR3 amino acids: CSVGGGEGTQYF. The CDR3 DNA is TGCAGCGTAGGCGGGGGCGAGGGGACCCAGTACTTC.

This clone has only one observation. The chain employs TRBV30 and TRBJ1-1, with D possibly TRBD1 on 6 matching bases. Germline assignment: CDR1 GTSNPN and CDR2 SVGIG (reference sequence). The V end was cut by 3 bases, the J end by 6 bases, with 11 bases between. The CDR3 covers 12 residues. CDR3 in DNA: TGTGCCTGGAGGGGGGGGGCGGCTGAAGCTTTCTTT. Protein sequence: CAWRGGAAEAFF. Full variable domain (missing parts from reference TRBV30 and TRBJ1-1): SQTIHQWPATLVQPVGSPLSLECTVEGTSNPNLYWYRQAAGRGLQLLFYSVGIGQISSEVPQNLSASRPQDRQFILSSKKLLLSDSGFYLCAWRGGAAEAFFGQGTRLTVV.

V and J are TRBV27 and TRBJ2-6, with 8 bases that match TRBD2. This CDR3 has 17 residues. Germline-derived CDR1 and CDR2 are MNHEY and SMNVEV (reference sequence). Unmatched junction bases numbered 5, after V lost 4 bases and J lost 0 bases. CDR3 in DNA: TGTGCCAGCAGTTCGGGGACTAGGAGCTCTGGGGCCAACGTCCTGACTTTC. Protein sequence: CASSSGTRSSGANVLTF.

V gene TRBV5-4 combines with J gene TRBJ2-1; TRBD2 aligns across 7 bases. Germline loops: CDR1 SGHNT, CDR2 YYREEE (reference sequence). The CDR3 runs to 16 residues. With 0 bases clipped from V and 3 bases from J, the junction kept 6 bases outside the gene matches. CDR3 bases: TGTGCCAGCAGCTTGGCCGGGGGGAGCGACTACAATGAGCAGTTCTTC. Translating it yields CASSLAGGSDYNEQFF. The whole variable domain, remainder taken from reference TRBV5-4 and TRBJ2-1, is ETGVTQSPTHLIKTRGQQVTLRCSSQSGHNTVSWYQQALGQGPQFIFQYYREEENGRGNFPPRFSGLQFPNYSSELNVNALELDDSALYLCASSLAGGSDYNEQFFGPGTRLTVL.

The chain links TRBV27 to TRBJ2-3; 8 bases fit TRBD1. V lost 4 bases and J lost 5; bases outside the gene matches: 2. Germline CDR1 reads MNHEY; CDR2 reads SMNVEV (reference sequence). The CDR3 consists of 13 residues. CDR3 sequence: CASSSQGVDTQYF. DNA for the CDR3: TGTGCCAGCAGTTCACAGGGGGTAGATACGCAGTATTTT.